This TCR beta chain appears in the sequencing data of a study of a mutant IDH1 vaccine in newly diagnosed glioma. Study-level information: Treated patients showed a male proportion of roughly 62%, a female proportion of around 40%, and a mean age of roughly 40 years. Previous care, which was radiotherapy, temozolomide, or both, most often involved both.

With respect to this clone: The antigen remains undetermined.

Study-level results: It seemed that pseudoprogression was not linked to changes in the top peripheral T cell clonotypes.

Time point of the sample: week 35, safety follow-up. Each vaccine dose was 300 ug of mutant IDH1 20-mer peptide, with topical imiquimod. Here immunoSEQ multiplex PCR was the method, and the copy in TCRdb shows in-frame clones only, minus some. The data hold tens of thousands of clones, with around 87% observed a single time. Per the germline V gene, CDR1 is MDHEN and CDR2 is SYDVKM. There are 15 residues in the CDR3. Losses at the gene ends were 4 bases for V and 1 base for J; bases not matched to a gene: 4. V usage is TRBV28 and J usage is TRBJ1-2; 9 nucleotides agree with TRBD1. The sequencing here drew on PBMCs, taken from a glioma patient whose treatment included an IDH1 peptide vaccine. This receptor was identified in a man under 40 with glioma. This CDR3 is CASSSTGGHNYGYTF. CDR3 in DNA: TGTGCCAGCAGTTCCACAGGGGGCCATAACTATGGCTACACCTTC.